The present T cell receptor beta chain was sequenced within a study of cytomegalovirus exposure and HLA in healthy donors. A remark on this clone: Its antigen is still unknown.

The study's findings and limits: In a later analysis, the majority of CMV-associated beta chains seemingly showed HLA restriction. The listing of about 150 TCR beta chains classed them as cytomegalovirus-associated.

PCR involved 60 Vbeta and 13 Jbeta primers. The table came from immunoSEQ multiplex PCR; TCRdb's copy has only in-frame clones and leaves some out. The sample carries about 160,000 clones, 50% to 75% recorded once. Unrecorded immune exposure was likely among donors, who were nominally healthy when sampled. The CDR3 spans 13 residues. Trimming took 3 bases from V and 2 from J, leaving 6 bases between them. Germline V gene lookup returns CDR1 MDHEN and CDR2 SYDVKM. This clonotype was sampled from an older woman in good health and CMV-seropositive. Sequencing was done on a sample of PBMCs. The V call is TRBV28, the J call TRBJ2-3; D gene ambiguous. The CDR3 DNA is TGTGCCAGCAGTTTTCATTCCACAGATACGCAGTATTTT. Its protein is CASSFHSTDTQYF.